The rows below give T cell receptor beta chains drawn from one sample of a study of blood T cell repertoires in COVID-19. The table came from immunoSEQ multiplex PCR; TCRdb's copy has only in-frame clones and leaves some out. There are about 50,000 clones in the sample; around four fifths occur only once, and 5.5% to 6% lies in the top ten. The sample was PBMCs or T cells enriched from blood (not recorded which). The source of these receptors is a woman in her 50s with acute COVID-19. Each CDR3 is given with its conserved first and last residue. D genes are given only for firm matches. Clone size is given for some rows only: seen once, a few or many times, or a class if the clone is expanded.

d_call | j_call | v_call | clone_size | cdr3_nt | cdr3_aa
TRBD1 | TRBJ2-7 | TRBV5-1 | . | TGCGCCAGCAGCTTGCGGGACAGGGGTGACGAGCAGTACTTC | CASSLRDRGDEQYF
TRBD1 | TRBJ1-3 | TRBV14 | . | TGTGCCAGCAGCCAAGAAAGTAGTAGGGACAGGGGGGGAAACACCATATATTTT | CASSQESSRDRGGNTIYF
. | TRBJ1-6 | TRBV30 | once | TGTGCCTGGAGTAAGGGGCATAATTCACCCCTCCACTTT | CAWSKGHNSPLHF
. | TRBJ1-2 | TRBV28 | . | TGTGCCAGCAGTGCTGGAGTTAACTATGGCTACACCTTC | CASSAGVNYGYTF
TRBD1 | TRBJ1-2 | TRBV7-9 | . | TGTGCCAGCAGCGTAGGGACAGGGAATGGCTACACCTTC | CASSVGTGNGYTF
. | TRBJ1-4 | TRBV15 | . | TGTGCCACCAGCATGCCGGGGGTCACTAATGAAAAACTGTTTTTT | CATSMPGVTNEKLFF
TRBD1 | TRBJ1-4 | TRBV6-2/TRBV6-3 | . | TGTGCCAGCAGTCAGGACAGGGTTAATGAAAAACTGTTTTTT | CASSQDRVNEKLFF
. | TRBJ1-1 | TRBV28 | . | TGTGCCAGCAGTTTATCGGTTATGAACACTGAAGCTTTCTTT | CASSLSVMNTEAFF
. | TRBJ1-1 | TRBV11-3 | . | TGTGCCAGCAGCTCGAATCAGGGAACTGAAGCTTTCTTT | CASSSNQGTEAFF
. | TRBJ1-2 | TRBV19 | . | TGTGCCAGTAGTAACAGGGAAGGTACTCGTAGTAGGGGCTACACCTTC | CASSNREGTRSRGYTF
TRBD1 | TRBJ2-5 | TRBV16 | . | TGTGCCAGCAGCCAATCGAGGACAGGGAGGGAGACCCAGTACTTC | CASSQSRTGRETQYF
TRBD2 | TRBJ2-3 | TRBV7-9 | . | TGTGCCAGCTCGGGACTAGCGGGAACAGATACGCAGTATTTT | CASSGLAGTDTQYF
. | TRBJ2-3 | TRBV5-4 | . | TGTGCCAGCAGCTTTCAAAGCACAGATACGCAGTATTTT | CASSFQSTDTQYF
TRBD1 | TRBJ2-6 | TRBV27 | . | TGTGCCAGCAGTCTCCGACAGGGGGCAGGTGGGGCCAACGTCCTGACTTTC | CASSLRQGAGGANVLTF
. | TRBJ2-4 | TRBV3-1/TRBV3-2 | . | TGTGCCAGCAGCCAAGTGGTGACTAGTAACATTCAGTACTTC | CASSQVVTSNIQYF
TRBD1 | TRBJ1-3 | TRBV13 | . | TGTGCCAGCAGCTTAGGCCAGACAGGGGCGCACGGAAACACCATATATTTT | CASSLGQTGAHGNTIYF
TRBD1 | TRBJ2-3 | TRBV6-1 | . | TGTGCCAGCAGTGAAGGGGACAGGAGGGATACGCAGTATTTT | CASSEGDRRDTQYF
. | TRBJ1-2 | TRBV4-1 | once | TGCGCCAGCAGCCAGGGCCCTAACTATGGCTACACCTTC | CASSQGPNYGYTF
TRBD1 | TRBJ2-3 | TRBV2 | . | TGTGCCAGCGCTTCTATACAGGGGTCAGATACGCAGTATTTT | CASASIQGSDTQYF